The rows below give T cell receptor beta chains drawn from one sample of a study of CD8 T cells in Susac syndrome. TCRdb re-derived calls from the immunoSEQ multiplex PCR reads in MiXCR, one entry per CDR3 protein. The table shows about 120,000 distinct CDR3 sequences, with 94% occurring only once. Sequences were obtained from CD4+ T cells from PBMCs. The receptors stem from a human donor in good health. The CDR3 runs from the conserved cysteine through the conserved F or W. The order of the fields is J gene, D gene, V gene, clone size, CDR3 protein, CDR3 DNA. The D gene is left open where the match is weak. Size values are once, few and many counts, or a class for expanded clones, and some rows have none.

>TRBJ2-5|TRBD2|TRBV20-1|NA
CSAWTSGRPGETQYF
TGCAGTGCGTGGACTAGCGGGAGGCCGGGAGAGACCCAGTACTTC
>TRBJ2-2|TRBD2|TRBV28|NA
CASSLLAGVTGELFF
TGTGCCAGCAGTTTACTAGCGGGAGTTACCGGGGAGCTGTTTTTT
>TRBJ2-3|NA|TRBV9|NA
CASSVEAYTDTQYF
TGTGCCAGCAGCGTAGAGGCCTACACAGATACGCAGTATTTT
>TRBJ2-3|NA|TRBV2|NA
CASSWRSTDTQYF
TGTGCCAGCAGTTGGCGGAGCACAGATACGCAGTATTTT
>TRBJ2-2|NA|TRBV2|NA
CASGIDPNTGELFF
TGTGCCAGCGGTATAGACCCGAACACCGGGGAGCTGTTTTTT
>TRBJ1-3|NA|TRBV5-5|NA
CASSSDESSGNTIYF
TGTGCCAGCAGCTCTGACGAGAGCTCTGGAAACACCATATATTTT
>TRBJ2-1|NA|TRBV18|NA
CASSPGFEQFF
TGTGCCAGCTCACCGGGGTTTGAGCAGTTCTTC
>TRBJ2-1|NA|TRBV21-1|NA
CASMAGVSSYNEQFF
TGTGCCAGCATGGCGGGGGTGAGCTCCTACAATGAGCAGTTCTTC
>TRBJ2-1|TRBD2|TRBV3-1|NA
CASSPTSAIEQFF
TGTGCCAGCAGCCCCACTAGCGCGATTGAGCAGTTCTTC
>TRBJ1-2|NA|TRBV3-1|NA
CASSQRGANYGYTF
TGTGCCAGCAGCCAACGGGGGGCCAACTATGGCTACACCTTC
>TRBJ1-6|NA|TRBV10-3|once
CAISEEKSPLHF
TGTGCCATCAGCGAGGAAAAATCACCCCTCCACTTT
>TRBJ2-2|NA|TRBV14|NA
CASSQDRDSRVGTGELFF
TGTGCCAGCAGCCAAGATCGGGATAGCCGGGTCGGGACCGGGGAGCTGTTTTTT
>TRBJ1-2|NA|TRBV7-2|NA
CASSSGDDHGYTF
TGTGCCAGCAGCTCCGGGGACGACCATGGCTACACCTTC
>TRBJ2-3|TRBD2|TRBV12-3/TRBV12-4|NA
CASSRRERQDTQYF
TGTGCCAGCAGCAGGCGGGAGCGGCAAGATACGCAGTATTTT
>TRBJ1-2|TRBD1|TRBV11-2|NA
CASSRNRGGDYGYTF
TGTGCCAGCAGCCGAAACAGGGGTGGCGACTATGGCTACACCTTC
>TRBJ1-5|TRBD1|TRBV2|NA
CASSTGGQGRNQPQHF
TGTGCCAGCAGTACCGGTGGACAGGGGAGAAATCAGCCCCAGCATTTT
>TRBJ2-7|NA|TRBV3-1|NA
CASSFRRRAYEQYF
TGTGCCAGCAGCTTTCGACGCCGGGCCTACGAGCAGTACTTC
>TRBJ2-5|TRBD2|TRBV7-6|once
CASSLGLAGLQETQYF
TGTGCCAGCAGCTTAGGTCTAGCGGGCTTACAAGAGACCCAGTACTTC
>TRBJ2-1|NA|TRBV30|NA
CAWRGRNEQFF
TGTGCCTGGAGGGGCAGGAATGAGCAGTTCTTC
>TRBJ2-7|NA|TRBV5-1|NA
CASSLLGGSSYEQYF
TGCGCCAGCAGCTTGTTAGGGGGGAGCTCCTACGAGCAGTACTTC
>TRBJ2-7|NA|TRBV4-1|NA
CASSQEGHRAYEQYF
TGCGCCAGCAGCCAAGAAGGTCACAGGGCTTACGAGCAGTACTTC
>TRBJ2-7|NA|TRBV9|NA
CASSVGMGANGLGAYEQYF
TGTGCCAGCAGCGTAGGTATGGGGGCGAATGGGCTGGGAGCTTACGAGCAGTACTTC
>TRBJ2-6|NA|TRBV7-8|NA
CASSLEQATGANVLTF
TGTGCCAGCAGCTTAGAACAGGCCACTGGGGCCAACGTCCTGACTTTC
>TRBJ1-2|NA|TRBV3-1|NA
CASSPRAVVKGYGYTF
TGTGCCAGCAGCCCTCGGGCAGTTGTTAAAGGCTATGGCTACACCTTC
>TRBJ2-7|NA|TRBV2|few
CASSGQGTYEQYF
TGTGCCAGCAGTGGGCAGGGGACCTACGAGCAGTACTTC
>TRBJ1-2|TRBD1|TRBV5-1|NA
CASSRTGEVGYTF
TGCGCCAGCAGCAGGACAGGGGAGGTTGGCTACACCTTC
>TRBJ2-4|NA|TRBV29-1|NA
CSVQGRAKNIQYF
TGCAGCGTTCAAGGCAGAGCCAAAAACATTCAGTACTTC
>TRBJ1-2|TRBD1|TRBV6-6|NA
CASSDQGEGYTF
TGTGCCAGCAGCGATCAGGGGGAGGGCTACACCTTC
>TRBJ1-1|TRBD1|TRBV29-1|NA
CSAGKTGSTEAFF
TGCAGCGCAGGAAAGACAGGGAGCACTGAAGCTTTCTTT
>TRBJ1-5|NA|TRBV12-3/TRBV12-4|NA
CASSPFRRGNQPQHF
TGTGCCAGCAGCCCTTTCCGCAGAGGCAATCAGCCCCAGCATTTT
>TRBJ1-2|TRBD1|TRBV13|NA
CASSSTGGGKANYGYTF
TGTGCCAGCAGCTCGACAGGGGGTGGGAAGGCTAACTATGGCTACACCTTC
>TRBJ2-1|NA|TRBV9|NA
CASSVLATFRDEQFF
TGTGCCAGCAGCGTACTAGCGACGTTTAGGGATGAGCAGTTCTTC
>TRBJ1-2|NA|TRBV14|NA
CASSQSLGYGYTF
TGTGCCAGCAGCCAAAGCCTTGGGTATGGCTACACCTTC
>TRBJ2-5|TRBD2|TRBV6-1|once
CASTPGLAGVRYQETQYF
TGTGCCAGCACCCCGGGACTAGCGGGAGTTAGGTACCAAGAGACCCAGTACTTC
>TRBJ2-1|TRBD2|TRBV4-3|NA
CASSQGLAGAREQFF
TGCGCCAGCAGCCAAGGACTAGCGGGGGCCCGTGAGCAGTTCTTC
>TRBJ2-7|TRBD1|TRBV20-1|NA
CSASRTGREQYF
TGCAGTGCTAGTCGGACAGGTCGCGAGCAGTACTTC
>TRBJ2-4|NA|TRBV24-1|NA
CATSDSVGGIQYF
TGTGCCACCAGTGATTCCGTTGGGGGCATTCAGTACTTC
>TRBJ2-5|NA|TRBV6-5|NA
CASSSPGLQETQYF
TGTGCCAGCAGTTCGCCGGGGCTCCAAGAGACCCAGTACTTC
>TRBJ2-3|NA|TRBV20-1|NA
CSAREGGWADTQYF
TGCAGTGCTAGAGAAGGGGGTTGGGCAGATACGCAGTATTTT
>TRBJ1-2|NA|TRBV14|NA
CASSPRTAGDGYTF
TGTGCCAGCAGCCCAAGGACCGCTGGGGATGGCTACACCTTC
>TRBJ1-1|NA|TRBV7-2|NA
CASSLARLTTAEAFF
TGTGCCAGCAGCTTAGCGAGGCTCACGACCGCTGAAGCTTTCTTT
>TRBJ2-7|TRBD2|TRBV27|NA
CASSPREGLIYEQYF
TGTGCCAGCAGTCCGCGGGAGGGTCTTATCTACGAGCAGTACTTC
>TRBJ1-6|TRBD1|TRBV19|NA
CASSSTGGSSPLHF
TGTGCCAGTAGTTCCACAGGGGGCTCGTCACCCCTCCACTTT
>TRBJ2-3|NA|TRBV10-3|once
CAISESTSSTDTQYF
TGTGCCATCAGTGAAAGCACTTCCAGCACAGATACGCAGTATTTT
>TRBJ2-1|TRBD1|TRBV24-1|NA
CATSITPGQGPNEQFF
TGTGCCACCAGTATCACTCCGGGACAGGGTCCCAATGAGCAGTTCTTC
>TRBJ2-3|TRBD1|TRBV10-1|NA
CASSERTGTAAQYF
TGCGCCAGCAGTGAGCGGACAGGAACGGCGGCGCAGTATTTT
>TRBJ2-3|TRBD2|TRBV20-1|NA
CSGGLAGGTDTQYF
TGCAGTGGGGGACTAGCGGGAGGAACAGATACGCAGTATTTT
>TRBJ1-2|NA|TRBV6-1|NA
CASMRTNYGYTF
TGTGCCAGCATGAGGACAAACTATGGCTACACCTTC
>TRBJ2-7|NA|TRBV28|NA
CASSPPGHLSYEQYF
TGTGCCAGCAGCCCTCCGGGACACCTATCCTACGAGCAGTACTTC
>TRBJ2-1|NA|TRBV5-1|NA
CASSRDQSYNEQFF
TGCGCCAGCAGCCGGGACCAATCCTACAATGAGCAGTTCTTC
>TRBJ1-3|NA|TRBV4-2|NA
CASGESGLGNTIYF
TGTGCCAGCGGCGAGTCTGGGCTCGGAAACACCATATATTTT
>TRBJ2-1|TRBD1|TRBV4-2|NA
CASSQGQAYNEQFF
TGTGCCAGCAGCCAGGGACAGGCGTACAATGAGCAGTTCTTC